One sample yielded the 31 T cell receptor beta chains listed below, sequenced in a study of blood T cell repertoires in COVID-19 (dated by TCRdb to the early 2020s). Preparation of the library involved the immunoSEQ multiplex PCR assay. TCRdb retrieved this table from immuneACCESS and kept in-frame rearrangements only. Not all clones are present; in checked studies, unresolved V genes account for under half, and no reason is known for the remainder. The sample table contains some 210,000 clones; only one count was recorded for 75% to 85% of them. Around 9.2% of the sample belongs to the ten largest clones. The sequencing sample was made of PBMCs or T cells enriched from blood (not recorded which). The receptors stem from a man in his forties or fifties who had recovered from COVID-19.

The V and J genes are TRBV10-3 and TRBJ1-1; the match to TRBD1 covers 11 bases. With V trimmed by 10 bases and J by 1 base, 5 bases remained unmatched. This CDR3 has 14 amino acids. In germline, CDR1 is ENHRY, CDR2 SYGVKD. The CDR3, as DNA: TGTGCCAACGGACAGGGGGCAGGGAACACTGAAGCTTTCTTT. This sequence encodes CANGQGAGNTEAFF.

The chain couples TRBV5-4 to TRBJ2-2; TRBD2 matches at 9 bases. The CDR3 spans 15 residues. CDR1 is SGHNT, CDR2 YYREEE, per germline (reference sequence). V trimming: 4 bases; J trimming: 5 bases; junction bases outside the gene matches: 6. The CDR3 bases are TGTGCCAGCAGCGCGGGGGGGCATAGGACCGGGGAGCTGTTTTTT. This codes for CASSAGGHRTGELFF.

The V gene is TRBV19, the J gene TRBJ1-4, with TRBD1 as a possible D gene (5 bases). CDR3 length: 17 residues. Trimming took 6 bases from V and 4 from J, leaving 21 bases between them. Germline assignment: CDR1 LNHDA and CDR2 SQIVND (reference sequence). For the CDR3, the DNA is TGTGCCAGTAGGGACCTGGAAGGCGTGGGACTTAATGAAAAACTGTTTTTT. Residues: CASRDLEGVGLNEKLFF.

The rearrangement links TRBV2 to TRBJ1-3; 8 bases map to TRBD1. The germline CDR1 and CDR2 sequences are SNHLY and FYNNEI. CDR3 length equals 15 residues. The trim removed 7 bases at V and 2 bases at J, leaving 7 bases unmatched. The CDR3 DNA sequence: TGTGCCAGCACCCCCCCAGGGGGCACTGGAAACACCATATATTTT. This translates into CASTPPGGTGNTIYF.

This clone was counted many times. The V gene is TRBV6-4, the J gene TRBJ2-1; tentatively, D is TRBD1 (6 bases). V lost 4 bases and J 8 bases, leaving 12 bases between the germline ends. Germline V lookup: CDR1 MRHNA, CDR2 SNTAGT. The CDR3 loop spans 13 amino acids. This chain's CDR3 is CASSAEGVHEQFF. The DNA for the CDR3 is TGTGCCAGCAGTGCTGAGGGGGTGCATGAGCAGTTCTTC.

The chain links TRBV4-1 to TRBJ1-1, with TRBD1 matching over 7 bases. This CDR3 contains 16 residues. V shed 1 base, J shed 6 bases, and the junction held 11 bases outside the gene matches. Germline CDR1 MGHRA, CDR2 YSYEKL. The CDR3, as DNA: TGCGCCAGCAGCCAAGTTACACCAGGGGGGTCCCCTGAAGCTTTCTTT. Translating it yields CASSQVTPGGSPEAFF.

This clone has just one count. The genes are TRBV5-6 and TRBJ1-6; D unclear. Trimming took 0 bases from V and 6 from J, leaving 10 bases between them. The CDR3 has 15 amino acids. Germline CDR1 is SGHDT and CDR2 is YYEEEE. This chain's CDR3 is CASSLDLGTNSPLHF. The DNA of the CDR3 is TGTGCCAGCAGCTTGGATCTAGGAACTAATTCACCCCTCCACTTT.

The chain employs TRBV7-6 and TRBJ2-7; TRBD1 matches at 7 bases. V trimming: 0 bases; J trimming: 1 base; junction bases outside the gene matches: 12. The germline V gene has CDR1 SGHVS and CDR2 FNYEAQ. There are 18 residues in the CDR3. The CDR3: CASSLAVVGTETSYEQYF. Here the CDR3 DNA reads TGTGCCAGCAGCTTAGCGGTAGTGGGGACAGAGACATCCTACGAGCAGTACTTC. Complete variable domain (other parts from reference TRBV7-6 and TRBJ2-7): GAGVSQSPRYKVTKRGQDVALRCDPISGHVSLYWYRQALGQGPEFLTYFNYEAQQDKSGLPNDRFSAERPEGSISTLTIQRTEQRDSAMYRCASSLAVVGTETSYEQYFGPGTRLTVT.

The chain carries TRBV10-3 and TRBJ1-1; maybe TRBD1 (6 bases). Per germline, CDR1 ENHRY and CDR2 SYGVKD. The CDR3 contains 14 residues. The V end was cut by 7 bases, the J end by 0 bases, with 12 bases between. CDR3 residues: CAIKFGGLNTEAFF. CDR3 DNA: TGTGCCATCAAATTCGGGGGGCTGAACACTGAAGCTTTCTTT.

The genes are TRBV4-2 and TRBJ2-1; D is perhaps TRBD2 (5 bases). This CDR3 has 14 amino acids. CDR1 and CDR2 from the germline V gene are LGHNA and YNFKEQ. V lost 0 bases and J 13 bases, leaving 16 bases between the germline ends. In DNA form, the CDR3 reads TGTGCCAGCAGCCAAGAGGGTGCGGGTCATAGTCAGTTCTTC. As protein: CASSQEGAGHSQFF.

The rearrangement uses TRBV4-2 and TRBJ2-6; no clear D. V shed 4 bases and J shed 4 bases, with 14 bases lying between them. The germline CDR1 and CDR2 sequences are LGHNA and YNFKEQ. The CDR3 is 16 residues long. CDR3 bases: TGTGCCAGCAGCCCCCGTTATGGAGTGGGGGCCAACGTCCTGACTTTC. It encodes CASSPRYGVGANVLTF.

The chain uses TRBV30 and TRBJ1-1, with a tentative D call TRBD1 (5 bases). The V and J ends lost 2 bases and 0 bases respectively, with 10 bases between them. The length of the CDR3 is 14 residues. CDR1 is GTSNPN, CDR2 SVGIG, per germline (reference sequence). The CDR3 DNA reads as TGTGCCTGGAGTTACGGGACTTTGAACACTGAAGCTTTCTTT. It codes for CAWSYGTLNTEAFF.

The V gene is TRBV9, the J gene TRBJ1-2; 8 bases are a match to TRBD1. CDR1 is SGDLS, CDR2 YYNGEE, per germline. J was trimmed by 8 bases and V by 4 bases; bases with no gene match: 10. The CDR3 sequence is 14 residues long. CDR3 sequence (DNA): TGTGCCAGCAGCTACGGACAGGGCCCTTGGGGCTACACCTTC. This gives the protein CASSYGQGPWGYTF.

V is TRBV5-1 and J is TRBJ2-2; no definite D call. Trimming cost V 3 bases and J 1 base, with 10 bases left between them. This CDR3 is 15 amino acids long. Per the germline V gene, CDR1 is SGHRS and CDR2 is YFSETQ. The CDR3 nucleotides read TGCGCCAGCAGCTCTACGGCGGTGAACACCGGGGAGCTGTTTTTT. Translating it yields CASSSTAVNTGELFF. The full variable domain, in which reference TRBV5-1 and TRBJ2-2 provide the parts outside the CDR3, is KAGVTQTPRYLIKTRGQQVTLSCSPISGHRSVSWYQQTPGQGLQFLFEYFSETQRNKGNFPGRFSGRQFSNSRSEMNVSTLELGDSALYLCASSSTAVNTGELFFGEGSRLTVL.

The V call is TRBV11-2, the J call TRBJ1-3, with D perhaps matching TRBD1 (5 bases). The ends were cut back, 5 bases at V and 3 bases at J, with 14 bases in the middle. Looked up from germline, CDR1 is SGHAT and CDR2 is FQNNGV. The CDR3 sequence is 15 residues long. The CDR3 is CASSRYRQIGNTIYF. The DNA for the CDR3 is TGTGCCAGCAGCCGATACCGACAGATTGGAAACACCATATATTTT.

CDR3 sequence reads: CASSEGLREAFF. The CDR3 coding sequence is TGTGCCAGCAGTGAAGGTTTGCGTGAAGCTTTCTTT. The gene calls are TRBV6-1 and TRBJ1-1; D not certain. This CDR3 region has 12 residues. Germline assignment: CDR1 MNHNS and CDR2 SASEGT. V shed 1 base and J shed 7 bases, with 7 bases lying between them.

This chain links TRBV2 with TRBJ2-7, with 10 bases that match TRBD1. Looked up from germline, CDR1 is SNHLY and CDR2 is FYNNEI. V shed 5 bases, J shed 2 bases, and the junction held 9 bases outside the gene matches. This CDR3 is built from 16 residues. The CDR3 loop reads CASSPPGQGTPYEQYF. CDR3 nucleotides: TGTGCCAGCAGTCCTCCGGGACAGGGGACCCCCTACGAGCAGTACTTC.

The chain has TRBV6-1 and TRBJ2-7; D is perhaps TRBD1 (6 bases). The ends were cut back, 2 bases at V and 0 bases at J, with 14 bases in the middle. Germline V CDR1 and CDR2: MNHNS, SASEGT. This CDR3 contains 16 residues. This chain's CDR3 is CASSERRTESSYEQYF. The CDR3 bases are TGTGCCAGCAGTGAACGGAGGACAGAGAGCTCCTACGAGCAGTACTTC.

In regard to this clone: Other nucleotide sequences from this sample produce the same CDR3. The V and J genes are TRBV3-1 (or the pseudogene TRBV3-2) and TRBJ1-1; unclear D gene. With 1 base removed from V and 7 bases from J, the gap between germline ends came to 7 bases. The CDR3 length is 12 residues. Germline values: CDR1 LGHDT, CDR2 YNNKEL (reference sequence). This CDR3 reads CASSQARGEAFF. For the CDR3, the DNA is TGTGCCAGCAGCCAAGCGAGAGGTGAAGCTTTCTTT.

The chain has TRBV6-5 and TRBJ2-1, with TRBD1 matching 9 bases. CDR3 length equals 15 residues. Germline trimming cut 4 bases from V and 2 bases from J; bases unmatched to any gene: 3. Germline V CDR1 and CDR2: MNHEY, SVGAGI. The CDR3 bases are TGTGCCAGCAGTTCCGGGACAGGGACCTACAATGAGCAGTTCTTC. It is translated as CASSSGTGTYNEQFF.

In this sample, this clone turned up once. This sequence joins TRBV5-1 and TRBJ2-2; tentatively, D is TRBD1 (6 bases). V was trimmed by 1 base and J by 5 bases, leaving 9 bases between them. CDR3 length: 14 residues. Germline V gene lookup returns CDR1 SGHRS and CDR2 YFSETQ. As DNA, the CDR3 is TGCGCCAGCAGCTTGCTGGGGGCGACCGGGGAGCTGTTTTTT. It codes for CASSLLGATGELFF.

For the CDR3, the DNA is TGTGCCAGCAGCTTGGGGACAGGGAGTCAGCCCCAGCATTTT. This sequence encodes CASSLGTGSQPQHF. The chain is built from TRBV5-6 and TRBJ1-5; TRBD1 matches at 8 bases. The CDR3 runs 14 residues. J was trimmed by 6 bases and V by 0 bases; bases with no gene match: 2. CDR1 SGHDT and CDR2 YYEEEE come from the germline V gene. The complete variable domain, with remaining parts taken from reference TRBV5-6 and TRBJ1-5, reads DAGVTQSPTHLIKTRGQQVTLRCSPKSGHDTVSWYQQALGQGPQFIFQYYEEEERQRGNFPDRFSGHQFPNYSSELNVNALLLGDSALYLCASSLGTGSQPQHFGDGTRLSIL.

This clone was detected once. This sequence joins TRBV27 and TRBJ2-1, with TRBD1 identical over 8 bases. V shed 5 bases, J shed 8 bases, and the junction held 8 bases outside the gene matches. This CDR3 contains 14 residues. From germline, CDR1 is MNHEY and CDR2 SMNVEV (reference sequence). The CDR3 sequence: CASSRTGFQDEQFF. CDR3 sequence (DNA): TGTGCCAGCAGTCGGACAGGGTTCCAGGATGAGCAGTTCTTC.

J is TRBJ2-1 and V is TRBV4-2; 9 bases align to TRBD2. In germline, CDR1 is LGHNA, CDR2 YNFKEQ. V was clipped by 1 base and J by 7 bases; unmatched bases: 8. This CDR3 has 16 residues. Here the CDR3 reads CASSQATGTSINEQFF. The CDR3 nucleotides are TGTGCCAGCAGCCAAGCGACCGGGACTAGCATAAATGAGCAGTTCTTC.

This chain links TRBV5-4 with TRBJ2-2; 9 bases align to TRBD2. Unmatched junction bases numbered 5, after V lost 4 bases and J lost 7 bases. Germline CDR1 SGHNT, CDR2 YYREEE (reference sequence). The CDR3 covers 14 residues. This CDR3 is CASSLAGGVGELFF. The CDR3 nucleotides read TGTGCCAGCAGCCTCGCGGGGGGGGTCGGGGAGCTGTTTTTT.

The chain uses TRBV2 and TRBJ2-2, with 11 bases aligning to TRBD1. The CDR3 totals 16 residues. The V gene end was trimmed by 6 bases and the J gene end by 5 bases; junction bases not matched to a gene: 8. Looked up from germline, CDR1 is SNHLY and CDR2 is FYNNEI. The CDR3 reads CASRWTGGADTGELFF. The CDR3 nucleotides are TGTGCCAGCAGGTGGACAGGGGGCGCAGATACCGGGGAGCTGTTTTTT. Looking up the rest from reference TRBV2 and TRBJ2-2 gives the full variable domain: EPEVTQTPSHQVTQMGQEVILRCVPISNHLYFYWYRQILGQKVEFLVSFYNNEISEKSEIFDDQFSVERPDGSNFTLKIRSTKLEDSAMYFCASRWTGGADTGELFFGEGSRLTVL.

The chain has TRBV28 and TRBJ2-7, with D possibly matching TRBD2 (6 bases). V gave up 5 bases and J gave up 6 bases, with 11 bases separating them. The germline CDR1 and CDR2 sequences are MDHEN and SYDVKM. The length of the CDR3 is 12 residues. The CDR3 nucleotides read TGTGCCAGCAGTGAGGGAGGATTCGAGCAGTACTTC. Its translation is CASSEGGFEQYF.

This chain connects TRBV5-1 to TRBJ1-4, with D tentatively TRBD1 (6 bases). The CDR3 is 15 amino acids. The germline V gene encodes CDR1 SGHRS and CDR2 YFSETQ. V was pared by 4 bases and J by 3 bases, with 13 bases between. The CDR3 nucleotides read TGCGCCAGCAGCGAACAGGGTACTGCTAATGAAAAACTGTTTTTT. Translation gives CASSEQGTANEKLFF.

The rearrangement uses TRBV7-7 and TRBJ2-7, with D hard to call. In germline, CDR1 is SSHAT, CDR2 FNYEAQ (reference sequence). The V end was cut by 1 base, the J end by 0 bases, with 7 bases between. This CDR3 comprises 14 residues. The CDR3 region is CASSLGRNSYEQYF. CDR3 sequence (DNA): TGTGCCAGCAGCTTAGGGCGGAACTCCTACGAGCAGTACTTC.

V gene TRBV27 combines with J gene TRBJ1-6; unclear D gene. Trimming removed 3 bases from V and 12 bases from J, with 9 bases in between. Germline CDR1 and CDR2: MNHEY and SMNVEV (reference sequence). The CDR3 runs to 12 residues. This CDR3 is CASSLRAKPLHF. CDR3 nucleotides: TGTGCCAGCAGTTTGAGGGCCAAACCCCTCCACTTT.

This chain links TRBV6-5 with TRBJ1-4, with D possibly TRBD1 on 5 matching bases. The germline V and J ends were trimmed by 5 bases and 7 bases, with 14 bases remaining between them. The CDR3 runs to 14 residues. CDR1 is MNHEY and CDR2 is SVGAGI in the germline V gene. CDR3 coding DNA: TGTGCCAGCAGTCCTCGGGGGGGGACTGAAAAACTGTTTTTT. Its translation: CASSPRGGTEKLFF.